A few counts support the clone carrying this TCR beta chain. This sample was included in a study of T-cell memory formation after mild COVID-19. CDR1 and CDR2 from the germline V gene are SGHAT and FQNNGV. This CDR3 is built from 15 residues. The V and J ends lost 3 bases and 2 bases respectively, with 11 bases between them. Employing constant-segment primers, 5'RACE generated TCR alpha and TCR beta cDNA libraries bearing sample barcodes and UMIs. TCRdb reprocessed the 5' RACE reads with MiXCR, giving one entry per CDR3 protein. Here the sample spans hundreds of thousands of distinct CDR3 sequences, roughly 18% being singletons.

Sample: PBMCs or a T cell subset sorted from them (not recorded which). This clonotype was sampled from an adult woman who had mild COVID-19 (a few samples of this study predate the infection). Cell type and time point are not known. The gene calls are TRBV11-2 and TRBJ2-1; D remains unclear. For the CDR3, the DNA is TGTGCCAGCAGCTTTGATTCGATAACCTACAATGAGCAGTTCTTC. Translation gives CASSFDSITYNEQFF.